These 30 T cell receptor beta chains were all obtained from the same sample, sequenced in a study of T-cell memory formation after mild COVID-19. One entry per CDR3 protein results from TCRdb running MiXCR on the 5' RACE reads. This table has about 390,000 distinct CDR3 sequences, 15% to 20% appearing once. The specimen was PBMCs or a T cell subset sorted from them (not recorded which). The receptors stem from a man between 18 and 29 years old who had mild COVID-19 (a few samples of this study predate the infection). Cell type and time point are not known.

This clonotype was counted a few times. The chain couples TRBV5-5 to TRBJ1-3; D possibly corresponds to TRBD1 (6 bases). Germline V gene data show CDR1 as SGHKS and CDR2 as YYEKEE (reference sequence). Trimming stripped 4 bases from V and 4 bases from J, with 18 bases between. The CDR3 runs to 16 residues. Here the CDR3 DNA reads TGTGCCAGCAGCCCGGGGGGGCAGGCGCCCGGAAACACCATATATTTT. It translates to CASSPGGQAPGNTIYF.

This clonotype was observed a handful of times. The chain couples TRBV7-9 to TRBJ2-3, with D tentatively TRBD1 (6 bases). This CDR3 has 14 amino acids. Trimming took off 6 bases at V and 5 bases at J, with 15 bases between the two ends. The germline gives CDR1 SEHNR, CDR2 FQNEAQ (reference sequence). The CDR3 sequence is CASSSSQGIDTQYF. CDR3 coding DNA: TGTGCCAGCAGTTCATCACAGGGAATAGATACGCAGTATTTT.

This clonotype came up a few times. This sequence joins TRBV5-1 and TRBJ2-7, with D perhaps TRBD1 or TRBD2 (6 bases each). The CDR3 is made up of 13 amino acids. V lost 3 bases, J lost 4 bases, and 11 bases lay in between. CDR1 and CDR2 (germline): SGHRS, YFSETQ. The CDR3 here is CASSWGAGYEQYV. The CDR3 bases are TGCGCCAGCAGCTGGGGGGCAGGGTACGAGCAGTACGTC.

Only a few counts were recorded for this clonotype. This chain links TRBV6-6 with TRBJ1-5; TRBD1 aligns across 8 bases. This CDR3 region has 14 residues. With V trimmed by 7 bases and J by 1 base, 3 bases remained unmatched. Looked up from germline, CDR1 is MNHNY and CDR2 is SVGAGI (reference sequence). The DNA of the CDR3 is TGTGCCAGCAACAGGGGGGGGAGCAATCAGCCCCAGCATTTT. Protein product: CASNRGGSNQPQHF.

The rearrangement joins TRBV9 to TRBJ1-1; D remains unclear. Germline CDR1 SGDLS, CDR2 YYNGEE. V lost 7 bases and J lost 0, with 19 bases in between. The CDR3 consists of 16 residues. CDR3 in DNA: TGTGCCAGCGTCAAGGGCCCGGGAGGGTTGAACACTGAAGCTTTCTTT. Protein product: CASVKGPGGLNTEAFF.

The table lists this clonotype with a few counts. The V gene is TRBV7-9, the J gene TRBJ2-5; TRBD2 might be the D (6 bases). The V end lost 0 bases, the J end lost 4 bases, and 21 bases lay between the germline ends. Germline V lookup: CDR1 SEHNR, CDR2 FQNEAQ (reference sequence). The CDR3 length is 18 residues. CDR3: CASSLARASSESGETQYF. CDR3 coding DNA: TGTGCCAGCAGCTTAGCGCGAGCTTCTAGCGAAAGTGGAGAGACCCAGTACTTC.

This clonotype was seen ten or more times. The chain recombines TRBV27 with TRBJ2-7; D is possibly TRBD2 (5 bases). The CDR3 contains 14 residues. Trimming removed 10 bases from V and 0 bases from J, with 16 bases in between. Germline CDR1 reads MNHEY; CDR2 reads SMNVEV (reference sequence). This CDR3 is CATRKEGHSYEQYF. The DNA for the CDR3 is TGTGCCACCCGGAAAGAGGGCCACTCCTACGAGCAGTACTTC.

This rearrangement joins TRBV28 to TRBJ2-7; 9 nucleotides agree with TRBD1. The CDR3 is 14 amino acids. Germline V gene data show CDR1 as MDHEN and CDR2 as SYDVKM. Unmatched junction bases numbered 3, after V lost 4 bases and J lost 2 bases. The CDR3, as DNA: TGTGCCAGCAGTTCGGGACAGGGACCCTACGAGCAGTACGTC. Protein product: CASSSGQGPYEQYV.

This chain joins TRBV7-8 and TRBJ2-2; the match to TRBD2 covers 7 bases. CDR1 is SGHVS and CDR2 is FQNEAQ in the germline V gene. This CDR3 has 18 amino acids. V dropped 1 base and J dropped 4; count of bases not matched to a gene: 12. CDR3 in amino acids: CASSLVGGGGRGTGELFF. For the CDR3, the DNA is TGTGCCAGCAGCTTAGTCGGCGGCGGGGGTCGTGGCACCGGGGAGCTGTTTTTT.

J is TRBJ2-7 and V is TRBV12-3 or TRBV12-4, with 10 positions matching TRBD1. Losses at the gene ends were 7 bases for V and 6 bases for J; bases not matched to a gene: 9. The length of the CDR3 is 14 residues. The CDR3 reads CASIAGTGASEQYF. CDR3 sequence (DNA): TGTGCCAGCATAGCGGGGACAGGGGCCTCCGAGCAGTACTTC.

The chain joins TRBV14 to TRBJ2-7; the match to TRBD2 covers 8 bases. This CDR3 has 16 residues. In germline, CDR1 is SGHDN, CDR2 FVKESK. After removal of 1 base from V and 0 bases from J, the junction contained 5 bases not matched to a gene. The CDR3 DNA is TGTGCCAGCAGCCAAGGTGGAGCGGGGGCCTCCTACGAGCAGTACTTC. Translated, it gives CASSQGGAGASYEQYF.

In its sample, this clonotype was seen a few times. This rearrangement joins TRBV4-1 to TRBJ1-4, with D perhaps TRBD1 (5 bases). The V gene lost 0 bases and the J gene lost 3 bases, with 8 bases spanning the gap. Germline CDR1 MGHRA, CDR2 YSYEKL. The CDR3 sequence is 15 residues long. CDR3 nucleotide sequence: TGCGCCAGCAGCCAAGAGACAGCATCTAATGAAAAACTGTTTTTT. This translates into CASSQETASNEKLFF.

This clonotype was observed a few times. The chain combines TRBV7-9 with TRBJ2-2; no reliable D call. The CDR3 has 15 amino acids. Germline V lookup: CDR1 SEHNR, CDR2 FQNEAQ (reference sequence). Trimming removed 5 bases at V and 7 bases at J, with 17 bases between. DNA for the CDR3: TGTGCCAGCAGCCCCCTAGGACCCCACAGCGGGGAGCTGTTTTTT. Translation: CASSPLGPHSGELFF.

This rearrangement joins TRBV4-1 to TRBJ1-5, with D possibly matching TRBD1 (6 bases). The V gene's germline CDR1 is MGHRA and CDR2 YSYEKL. Trimming removed 1 base from V and 11 bases from J, with 12 bases in between. The CDR3 consists of 13 residues. CDR3 sequence: CASSQAGAEAQHF. The CDR3 nucleotides read TGCGCCAGCAGCCAAGCAGGGGCCGAGGCCCAGCATTTT.

V gene TRBV7-9 combines with J gene TRBJ1-1, with D possibly TRBD1 on 5 matching bases. Germline V gene data show CDR1 as SEHNR and CDR2 as FQNEAQ (reference sequence). CDR3 size: 14 residues. V shed 4 bases and J shed 3 bases, with 12 bases lying between them. CDR3 in DNA: TGTGCCAGCAGCTCCGCAGGGATTTACACTGAAGCTTTCTTT. Translated: CASSSAGIYTEAFF.

The rearrangement links TRBV6-4 to TRBJ2-1; D may be TRBD1 (6 bases). The V gene lost 6 bases and the J gene lost 12 bases, with 18 bases spanning the gap. This CDR3 contains 13 residues. From germline, CDR1 is MRHNA and CDR2 SNTAGT. Written as DNA, the CDR3 is TGTGCCAGCAGAGAAACAGGGTCTTCCTGGCAGTTCTTC. Translating it yields CASRETGSSWQFF.

The chain uses TRBV15 and TRBJ2-1, with 7 bases that match TRBD2. Germline V gives CDR1 LNHNV, CDR2 YYDKDF (reference sequence). CDR3 length: 14 residues. V gave up 8 bases and J gave up 4 bases; unmatched junction bases: 8. In DNA form, the CDR3 reads TGTGCCACCCGCGGGCTAGCGGATTACAATGAGCAGTTCTTC. Translating it yields CATRGLADYNEQFF.

This clonotype was seen many times. The V gene is TRBV10-3, the J gene TRBJ2-6; D remains unclear. This CDR3 comprises 15 residues. V lost 0 bases, J lost 1 base, and 4 bases lay in between. Germline V lookup: CDR1 ENHRY, CDR2 SYGVKD. The CDR3 coding sequence is TGTGCCATCAGTGAGTCGGGGTCTGGGGCCAACGTCCTGACTTTC. Protein: CAISESGSGANVLTF.

The CDR3 coding sequence is TGTGCCAGCAGCGTGACAGGGGCTGGAAACACCATATATTTT. Protein: CASSVTGAGNTIYF. This chain connects TRBV12-3 or TRBV12-4 to TRBJ1-3; 8 bases match TRBD1. This CDR3 spans 14 amino acids. V gave up 6 bases and J gave up 2 bases; unmatched junction bases: 3.

About this clonotype itself: The junction departs from the called germline gene at one end, perhaps through a read error. The J gene is TRBJ2-5, the V gene TRBV28, with D perhaps TRBD1 or TRBD2 (5 bases each). The germline gives CDR1 MDHEN, CDR2 SYDVKM. CDR3 length: 14 amino acids. The CDR3 region is CASSSPGLRETQYF. DNA for the CDR3: TGCGCCAGCAGCTCCCCGGGGCTACGTGAGACCCAGTACTTC. The whole variable domain, filled in from reference TRBV28 and TRBJ2-5, reads DVKVTQSSRYLVKRTGEKVFLECVQDMDHENMFWYRQDPGLGLRLIYFSYDVKMKEKGDIPEGYSVSREKKERFSLILESASTNQTSMYLCASSSPGLRETQYFGPGTRLLVL.

This clonotype was recorded a few times. The V and J genes are TRBV28 and TRBJ2-5, with 11 bases identical to TRBD2. Per germline, CDR1 MDHEN and CDR2 SYDVKM. V gave up 5 bases and J gave up 2 bases; unmatched junction bases: 7. There are 16 residues in the CDR3. The CDR3 DNA reads TGTGCCAGCAGTACCCCACGGACTAGCGGGCAAGAGACCCAGTACTTC. Translation gives CASSTPRTSGQETQYF.

This clonotype was counted a few times. This chain uses TRBV28 with TRBJ2-7, with no clear D. From germline, CDR1 is MDHEN and CDR2 SYDVKM. V gave up 2 bases and J gave up 8 bases, with 10 bases separating them. The CDR3 consists of 12 residues. CDR3 region: CASSLGVAKQYV. In nucleotides, the CDR3 is TGTGCCAGCAGTTTAGGAGTTGCCAAGCAGTACGTC.

The chain employs TRBV7-9 and TRBJ2-3; possibly TRBD1 or TRBD2 for D (6 bases each). CDR1 and CDR2 from the germline V gene are SEHNR and FQNEAQ (reference sequence). Between the trimmed V and J ends, which lost 7 bases and 2 bases, there was a span of 16 bases. CDR3 size: 15 residues. CDR3 residues: CASNKRGGNTDTQYF. CDR3 nucleotides: TGTGCCAGCAACAAGAGAGGGGGGAACACAGATACGCAGTATTTT.

The gene calls are TRBV6-6 and TRBJ1-1; a weak D match, TRBD1 (5 bases). Germline V gene data show CDR1 as MNHNY and CDR2 as SVGAGI (reference sequence). The V and J ends lost 5 bases and 1 base respectively, with 11 bases between them. The CDR3 loop spans 14 amino acids. The chain's CDR3 is CASSPVRANTEAFF. In DNA form, the CDR3 reads TGTGCCAGCAGTCCAGTCAGGGCGAACACTGAAGCTTTCTTT.

The rearrangement uses TRBV7-3 and TRBJ1-1; no definite D call. The CDR3 spans 14 residues. The germline V gene has CDR1 SGHTA and CDR2 FQGTGA. V gave up 2 bases and J gave up 5 bases, with 12 bases separating them. The CDR3 reads CASSLSSVGTEAFF. The CDR3 DNA follows: TGTGCCAGCAGCTTATCGAGTGTGGGGACTGAAGCTTTCTTT.

The J gene is TRBJ2-7, the V gene TRBV29-1, with 8 bases identical to TRBD1. This CDR3 contains 13 residues. In germline, CDR1 is SQVTM, CDR2 ANQGSEA. V lost 4 bases, J lost 7 bases, and 9 bases stayed unmatched. The chain's CDR3 is CSVGTGGSGEQYF. In DNA form, the CDR3 reads TGCAGCGTTGGCACAGGGGGGTCGGGAGAGCAGTACTTC.

This clonotype was seen ten or more times. The chain employs TRBV12-3 or TRBV12-4 and TRBJ2-3; TRBD2 matches 14 bases. The CDR3 totals 16 residues. V lost 5 bases and J lost 4; bases outside the gene matches: 5. The CDR3 DNA reads TGTGCCAGCAGTCCTCTGACTAGCGGGGGGGCAGATACGCAGTATTTT. Translated: CASSPLTSGGADTQYF.

This clonotype showed up just a few times. This chain links TRBV7-2 with TRBJ2-5; possibly TRBD1 for D (5 bases). The germline V gene encodes CDR1 SGHTA and CDR2 FQGNSA. The length of the CDR3 is 13 residues. V lost 5 bases and J lost 5, with 12 bases in between. Here the CDR3 reads CASSNPQVETQYF. The CDR3 nucleotides read TGTGCCAGCAGCAACCCACAGGTGGAGACCCAGTACTTC.

The chain employs TRBV6-1 and TRBJ1-2; D not resolved. From germline, CDR1 is MNHNS and CDR2 SASEGT. The CDR3 is made up of 12 amino acids. Trimming took off 4 bases at V and 5 bases at J, with 8 bases between the two ends. As DNA, the CDR3 is TGTGCCAGCAGTGGGACCGGTTATGGCTACACCTTC. Translating gives CASSGTGYGYTF.

This clonotype was observed a few times. V is TRBV5-1 and J is TRBJ2-3, with TRBD2 identical over 7 bases. CDR3 length: 16 residues. The ends lost 4 bases at V and 6 bases at J; junction bases unmatched: 14. The germline V gene encodes CDR1 SGHRS and CDR2 YFSETQ. The CDR3 region has the DNA TGCGCCAGCAGCCCCCCAGGACTAGGTGGGACGGATACGCAGTATTTT. Amino acids: CASSPPGLGGTDTQYF.